This T cell receptor beta chain appears in the sequencing data of a study of T-cell reconstitution after alpha-beta-depleted transplantation in children. A library of TCRbeta sequences, prepared with unique molecular identifiers, was generated. TCRdb itself ran the PCR reads through MiXCR, one entry per CDR3 protein. The sample records 670,000 or so distinct CDR3 sequences, around 13% being singletons. This clonotype was recorded many times. This specimen consisted of PBMCs, obtained before TCRalphabeta/CD19-depleted stem cell transplant. The receptor's source is a girl aged 2-10 years with congenital amegakaryocytic thrombocytopenia, due to receive a stem cell transplant.

The CDR3 DNA reads TGTGCTAGACAGGGAAGCACTGAAGCTTTCTTT. Translated, it gives CARQGSTEAFF. V gene TRBV10-3 combines with J gene TRBJ1-1; 7 bases are shared with TRBD1. CDR1 ENHRY and CDR2 SYGVKD come from the germline V gene. CDR3 length: 11 amino acids.